This TCR beta chain is from a study of blood T cell repertoires in COVID-19. In its sample, this clone was seen once. Trimming cost V 6 bases and J 8 bases, with 25 bases left between them. The CDR3 is made up of 16 amino acids. Germline V lookup: CDR1 LNHDA, CDR2 SQIVND (reference sequence). Only in-frame clones appear in the TCRdb table, and some are missing; sequencing was by immunoSEQ multiplex PCR. The data hold approximately 89,000 clones, with more than 80% observed a single time. The genes are TRBV19 and TRBJ1-2; TRBD1 is a possible D gene (6 bases). The TCR sequence derives from a woman of 80 years or more with acute or convalescent COVID-19. Sequenced input: peripheral blood. As DNA, the CDR3 is TGTGCCAGTAGCGGCGGCCCGACAGGAGCCGATCGGGGCTACACCTTC. It is translated as CASSGGPTGADRGYTF.